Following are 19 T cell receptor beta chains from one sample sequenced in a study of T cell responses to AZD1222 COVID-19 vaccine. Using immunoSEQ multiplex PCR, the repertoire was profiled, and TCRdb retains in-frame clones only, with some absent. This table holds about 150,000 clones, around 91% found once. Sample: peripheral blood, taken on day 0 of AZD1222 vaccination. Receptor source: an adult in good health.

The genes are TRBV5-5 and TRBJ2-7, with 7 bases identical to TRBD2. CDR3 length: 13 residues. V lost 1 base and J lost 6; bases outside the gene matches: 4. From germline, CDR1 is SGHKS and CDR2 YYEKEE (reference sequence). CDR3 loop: CASSLRDYGEQYF. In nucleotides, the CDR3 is TGTGCCAGCAGCTTGAGGGACTATGGCGAGCAGTACTTC.

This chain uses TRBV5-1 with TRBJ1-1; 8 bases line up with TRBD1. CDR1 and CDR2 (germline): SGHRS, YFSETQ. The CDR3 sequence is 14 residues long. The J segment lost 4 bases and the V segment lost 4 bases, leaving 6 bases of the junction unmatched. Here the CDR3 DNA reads TGCGCCAGCAGCCCTGGGACAGGTTCCACTGAAGCTTTCTTT. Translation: CASSPGTGSTEAFF.

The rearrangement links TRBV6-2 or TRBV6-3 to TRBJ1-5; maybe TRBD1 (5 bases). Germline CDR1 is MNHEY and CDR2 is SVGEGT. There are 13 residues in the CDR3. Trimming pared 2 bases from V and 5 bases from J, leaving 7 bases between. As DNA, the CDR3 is TGTGCCAGCAGTTACAGGGACTATCAGCCCCAGCATTTT. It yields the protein CASSYRDYQPQHF.

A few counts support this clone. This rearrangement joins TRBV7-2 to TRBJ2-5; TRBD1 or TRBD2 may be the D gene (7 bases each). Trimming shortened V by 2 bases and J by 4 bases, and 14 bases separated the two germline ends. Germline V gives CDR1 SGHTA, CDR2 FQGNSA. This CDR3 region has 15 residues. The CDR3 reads CASSLSRGGRETQYF. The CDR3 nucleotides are TGTGCCAGCAGCTTATCCAGGGGGGGAAGAGAGACCCAGTACTTC.

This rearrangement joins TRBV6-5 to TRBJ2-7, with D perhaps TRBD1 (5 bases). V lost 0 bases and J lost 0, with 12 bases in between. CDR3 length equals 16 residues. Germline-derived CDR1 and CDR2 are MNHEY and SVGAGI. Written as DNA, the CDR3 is TGTGCCAGCAGTTACTCGATCAGGGCATCCTCCTACGAGCAGTACTTC. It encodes CASSYSIRASSYEQYF.

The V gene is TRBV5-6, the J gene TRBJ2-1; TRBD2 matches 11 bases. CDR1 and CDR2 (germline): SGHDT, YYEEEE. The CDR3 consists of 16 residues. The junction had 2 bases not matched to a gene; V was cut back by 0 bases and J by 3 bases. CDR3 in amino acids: CASSLGLAGYYNEQFF. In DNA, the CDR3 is TGTGCCAGCAGCTTGGGACTAGCGGGATACTACAATGAGCAGTTCTTC.

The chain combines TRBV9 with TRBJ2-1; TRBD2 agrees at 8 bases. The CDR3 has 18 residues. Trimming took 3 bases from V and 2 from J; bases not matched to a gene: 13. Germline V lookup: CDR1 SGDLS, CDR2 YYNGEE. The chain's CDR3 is CASSAGLAGDGAYNEQFF. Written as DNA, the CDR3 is TGTGCCAGCAGCGCCGGGCTAGCGGGTGATGGGGCCTACAATGAGCAGTTCTTC. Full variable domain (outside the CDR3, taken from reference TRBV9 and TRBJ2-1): DSGVTQTPKHLITATGQRVTLRCSPRSGDLSVYWYQQSLDQGLQFLIQYYNGEERAKGNILERFSAQQFPDLHSELNLSSLELGDSALYFCASSAGLAGDGAYNEQFFGPGTRLTVL.

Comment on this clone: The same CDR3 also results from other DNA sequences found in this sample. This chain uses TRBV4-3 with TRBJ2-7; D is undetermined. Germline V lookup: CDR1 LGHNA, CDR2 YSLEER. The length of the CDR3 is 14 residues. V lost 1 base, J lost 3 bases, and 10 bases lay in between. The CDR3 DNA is TGCGCCAGCAGCCAAGTCCCAGGCGTCTACGAGCAGTACTTC. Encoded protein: CASSQVPGVYEQYF.

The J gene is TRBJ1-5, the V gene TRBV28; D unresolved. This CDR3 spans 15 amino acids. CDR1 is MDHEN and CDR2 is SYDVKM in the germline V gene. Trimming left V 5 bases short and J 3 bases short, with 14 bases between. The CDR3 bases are TGTGCCAGCAGTGCAGACGGCCTGCTCAATCAGCCCCAGCATTTT. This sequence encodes CASSADGLLNQPQHF.

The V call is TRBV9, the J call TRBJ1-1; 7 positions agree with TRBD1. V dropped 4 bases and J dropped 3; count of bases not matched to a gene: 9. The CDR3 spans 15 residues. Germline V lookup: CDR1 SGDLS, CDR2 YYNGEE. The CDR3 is CASSIHQGEDTEAFF. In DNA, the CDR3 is TGTGCCAGCAGCATTCATCAGGGGGAGGACACTGAAGCTTTCTTT.

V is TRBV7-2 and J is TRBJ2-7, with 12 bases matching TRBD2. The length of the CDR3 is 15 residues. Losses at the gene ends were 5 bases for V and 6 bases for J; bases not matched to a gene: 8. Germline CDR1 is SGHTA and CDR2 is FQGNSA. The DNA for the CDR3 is TGTGCCAGCAGCCCCCATCAGACTAGCGGGAGCGAGCAGTACTTC. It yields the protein CASSPHQTSGSEQYF.

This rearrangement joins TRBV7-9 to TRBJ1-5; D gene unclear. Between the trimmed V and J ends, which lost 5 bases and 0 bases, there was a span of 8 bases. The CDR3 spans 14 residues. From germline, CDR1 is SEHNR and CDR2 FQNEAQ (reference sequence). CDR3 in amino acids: CASSESASNQPQHF. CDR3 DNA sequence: TGTGCCAGCAGCGAGTCGGCTAGCAATCAGCCCCAGCATTTT.

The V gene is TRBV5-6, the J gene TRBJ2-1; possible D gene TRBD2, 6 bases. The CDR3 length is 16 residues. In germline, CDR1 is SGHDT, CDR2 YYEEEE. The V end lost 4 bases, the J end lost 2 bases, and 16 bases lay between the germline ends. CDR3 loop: CASSLLTSTPYNEQFF. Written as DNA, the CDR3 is TGTGCCAGCAGCCTACTCACTAGCACCCCCTACAATGAGCAGTTCTTC. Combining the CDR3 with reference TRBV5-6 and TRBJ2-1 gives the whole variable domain DAGVTQSPTHLIKTRGQQVTLRCSPKSGHDTVSWYQQALGQGPQFIFQYYEEEERQRGNFPDRFSGHQFPNYSSELNVNALLLGDSALYLCASSLLTSTPYNEQFFGPGTRLTVL.

CDR3 nucleotides: TGTGCCAGCAGTGGATTACAGGGATCGGCTGGGGCCAACGTCCTGACTTTC. This translates into CASSGLQGSAGANVLTF. The chain links TRBV27 to TRBJ2-6, with D possibly matching TRBD1 (6 bases). This CDR3 is built from 17 residues. Germline V gene sequence: CDR1 MNHEY, CDR2 SMNVEV (reference sequence). Trimming removed 5 bases from V and 2 bases from J, with 16 bases in between.

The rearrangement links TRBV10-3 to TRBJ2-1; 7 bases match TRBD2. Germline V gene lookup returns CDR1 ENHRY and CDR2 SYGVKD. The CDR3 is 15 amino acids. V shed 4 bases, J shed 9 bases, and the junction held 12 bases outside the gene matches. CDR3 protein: CAISVGSGLFSEQFF. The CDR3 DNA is TGTGCCATCAGTGTGGGTAGCGGGCTATTTAGTGAGCAGTTCTTC.

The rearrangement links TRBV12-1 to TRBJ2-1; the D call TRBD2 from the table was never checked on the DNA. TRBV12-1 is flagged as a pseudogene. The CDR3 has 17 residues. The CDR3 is CASSLREGQGIDNEQFF. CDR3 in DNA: TGTGCCAGCAGCCTGAGGGAGGGGCAGGGAATAGATAATGAGCAGTTCTTC.

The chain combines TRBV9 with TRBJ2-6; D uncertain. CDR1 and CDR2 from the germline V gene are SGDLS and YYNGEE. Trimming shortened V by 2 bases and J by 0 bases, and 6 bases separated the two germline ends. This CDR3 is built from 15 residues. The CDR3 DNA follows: TGTGCCAGCAGCGTTCTGCACTCTGGGGCCAACGTCCTGACTTTC. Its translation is CASSVLHSGANVLTF.

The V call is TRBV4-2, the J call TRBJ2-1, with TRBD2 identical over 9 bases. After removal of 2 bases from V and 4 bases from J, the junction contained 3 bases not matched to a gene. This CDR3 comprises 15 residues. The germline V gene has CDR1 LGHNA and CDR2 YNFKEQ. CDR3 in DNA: TGTGCCAGCAGCCAAATAAGCGGGGGGTACAATGAGCAGTTCTTC. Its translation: CASSQISGGYNEQFF.

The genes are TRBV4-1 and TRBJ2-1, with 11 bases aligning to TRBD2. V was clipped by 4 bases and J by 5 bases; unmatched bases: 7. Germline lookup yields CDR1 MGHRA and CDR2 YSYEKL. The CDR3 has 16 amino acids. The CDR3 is CASSPLQLAGDNEQFF. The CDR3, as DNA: TGCGCCAGCAGCCCCCTGCAACTAGCGGGGGACAATGAGCAGTTCTTC.